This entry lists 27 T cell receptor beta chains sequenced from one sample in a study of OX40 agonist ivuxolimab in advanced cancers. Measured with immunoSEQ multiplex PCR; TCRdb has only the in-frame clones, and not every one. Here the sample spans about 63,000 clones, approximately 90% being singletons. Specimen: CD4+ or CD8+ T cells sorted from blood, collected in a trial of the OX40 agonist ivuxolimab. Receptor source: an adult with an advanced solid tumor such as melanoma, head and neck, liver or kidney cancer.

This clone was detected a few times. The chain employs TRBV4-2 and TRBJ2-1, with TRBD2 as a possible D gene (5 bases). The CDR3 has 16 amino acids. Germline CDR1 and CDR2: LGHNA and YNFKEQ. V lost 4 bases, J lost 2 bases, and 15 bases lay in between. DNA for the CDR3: TGTGCCAGCAGCCCTCAACCCAGCGGAGCCTACAATGAGCAGTTCTTC. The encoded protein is CASSPQPSGAYNEQFF.

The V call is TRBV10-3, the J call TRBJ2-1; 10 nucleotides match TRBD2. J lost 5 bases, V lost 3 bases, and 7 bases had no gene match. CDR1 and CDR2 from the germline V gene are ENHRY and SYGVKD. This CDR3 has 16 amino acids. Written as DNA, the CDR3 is TGTGCCATCAGTGATCATAGCGGGGGGCCGAACAATGAGCAGTTCTTC. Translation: CAISDHSGGPNNEQFF.

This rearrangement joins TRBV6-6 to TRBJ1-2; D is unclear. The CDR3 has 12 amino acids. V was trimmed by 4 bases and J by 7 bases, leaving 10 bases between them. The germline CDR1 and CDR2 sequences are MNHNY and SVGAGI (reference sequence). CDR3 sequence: CASSFALGGYTF. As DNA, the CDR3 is TGTGCCAGCAGTTTTGCCCTCGGTGGCTACACCTTC.

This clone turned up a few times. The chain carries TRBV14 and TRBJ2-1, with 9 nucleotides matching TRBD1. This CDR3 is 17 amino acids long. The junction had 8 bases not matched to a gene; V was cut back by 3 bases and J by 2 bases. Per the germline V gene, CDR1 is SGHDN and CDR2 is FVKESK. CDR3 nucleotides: TGTGCCAGCAGCCAGCGATACGGGACAGGGACCTACAATGAGCAGTTCTTC. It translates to CASSQRYGTGTYNEQFF.

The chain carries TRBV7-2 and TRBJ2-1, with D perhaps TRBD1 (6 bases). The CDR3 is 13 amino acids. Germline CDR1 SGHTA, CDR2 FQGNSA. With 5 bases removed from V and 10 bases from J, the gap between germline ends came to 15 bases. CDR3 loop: CASSQNRVGEQFF. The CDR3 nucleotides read TGTGCCAGCAGCCAAAACAGGGTCGGGGAGCAGTTCTTC.

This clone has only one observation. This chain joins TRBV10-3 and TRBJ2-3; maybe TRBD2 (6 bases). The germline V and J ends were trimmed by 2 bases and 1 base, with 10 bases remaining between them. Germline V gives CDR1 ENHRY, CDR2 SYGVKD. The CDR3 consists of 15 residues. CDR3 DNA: TGTGCCATCAGTGAGGGATGGGGGGGCACAGATACGCAGTATTTT. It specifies CAISEGWGGTDTQYF.

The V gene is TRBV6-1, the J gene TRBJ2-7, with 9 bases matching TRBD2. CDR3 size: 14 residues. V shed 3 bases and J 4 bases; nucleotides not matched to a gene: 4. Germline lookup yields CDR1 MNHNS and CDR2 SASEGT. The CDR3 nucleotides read TGTGCCAGCAGTGAGCGCGGGGGGGGATACGAGCAGTACTTC. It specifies CASSERGGGYEQYF.

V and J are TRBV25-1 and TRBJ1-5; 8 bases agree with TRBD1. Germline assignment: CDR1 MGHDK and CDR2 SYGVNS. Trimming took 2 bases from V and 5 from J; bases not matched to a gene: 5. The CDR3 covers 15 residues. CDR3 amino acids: CASSEGTGTYQPQHF. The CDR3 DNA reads TGTGCCAGCAGTGAAGGGACAGGAACTTATCAGCCCCAGCATTTT.

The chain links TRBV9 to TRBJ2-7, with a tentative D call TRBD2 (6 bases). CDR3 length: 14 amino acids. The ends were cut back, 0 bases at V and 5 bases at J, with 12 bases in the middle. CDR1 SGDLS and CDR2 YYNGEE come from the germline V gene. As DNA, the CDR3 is TGTGCCAGCAGCGTAGCTGCGGGGCAGGACGAGCAGTACTTC. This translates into CASSVAAGQDEQYF.

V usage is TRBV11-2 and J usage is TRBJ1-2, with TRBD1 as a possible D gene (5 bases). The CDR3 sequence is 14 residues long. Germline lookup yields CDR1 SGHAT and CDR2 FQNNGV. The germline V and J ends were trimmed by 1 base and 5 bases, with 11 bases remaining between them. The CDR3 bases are TGTGCCAGCAGCTTAGTTTCCGGGGCTTATGGCTACACCTTC. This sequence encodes CASSLVSGAYGYTF.

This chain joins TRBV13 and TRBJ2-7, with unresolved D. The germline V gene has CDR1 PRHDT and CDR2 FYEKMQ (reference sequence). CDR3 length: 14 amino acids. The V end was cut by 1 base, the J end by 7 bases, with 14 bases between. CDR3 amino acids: CASSLEGMAWEQYF. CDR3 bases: TGTGCCAGCAGCTTAGAGGGTATGGCGTGGGAGCAGTACTTC.

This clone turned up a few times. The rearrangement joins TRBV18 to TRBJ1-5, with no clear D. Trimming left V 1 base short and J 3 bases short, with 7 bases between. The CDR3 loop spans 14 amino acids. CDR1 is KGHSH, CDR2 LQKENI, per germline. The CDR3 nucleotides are TGTGCCAGCTCACCACAGGGAATCAATCAGCCCCAGCATTTT. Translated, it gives CASSPQGINQPQHF.

The CDR3 protein is CASSNGFSYGYTF. CDR3 bases: TGTGCCAGCAGTAACGGCTTTTCCTATGGCTACACCTTC. This chain uses TRBV2 with TRBJ1-2; D not resolved. CDR1 and CDR2 from the germline V gene are SNHLY and FYNNEI. Trimming stripped 5 bases from V and 4 bases from J, with 11 bases between. The CDR3 length is 13 residues.

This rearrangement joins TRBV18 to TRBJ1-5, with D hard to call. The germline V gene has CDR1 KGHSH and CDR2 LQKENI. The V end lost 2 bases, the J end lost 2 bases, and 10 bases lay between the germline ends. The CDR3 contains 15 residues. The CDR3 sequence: CASSPYRTGNQPQHF. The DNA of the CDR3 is TGTGCCAGCTCACCATATAGAACAGGCAATCAGCCCCAGCATTTT.

CDR3 loop: CASSVGSWDGDYGYTF. The DNA of the CDR3 is TGTGCCAGCAGCGTAGGAAGTTGGGACGGGGACTATGGCTACACCTTC. This chain connects TRBV9 to TRBJ1-2; a possible D gene is TRBD1 (5 bases). This CDR3 contains 16 residues. The ends were cut back, 0 bases at V and 3 bases at J, with 15 bases in the middle. Looked up from germline, CDR1 is SGDLS and CDR2 is YYNGEE.

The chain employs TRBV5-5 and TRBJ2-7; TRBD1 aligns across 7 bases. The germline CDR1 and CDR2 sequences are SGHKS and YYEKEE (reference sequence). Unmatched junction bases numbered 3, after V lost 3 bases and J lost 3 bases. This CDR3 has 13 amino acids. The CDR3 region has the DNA TGTGCCAGCAGCTGGGACAGCTACTACGAGCAGTACTTC. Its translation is CASSWDSYYEQYF.

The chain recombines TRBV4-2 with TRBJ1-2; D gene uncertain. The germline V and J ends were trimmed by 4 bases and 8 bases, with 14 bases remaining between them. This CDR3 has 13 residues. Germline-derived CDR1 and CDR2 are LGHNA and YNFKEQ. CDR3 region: CASSRTSRGGYTF. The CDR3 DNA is TGTGCCAGCAGCCGGACCTCTCGTGGGGGCTACACCTTC.

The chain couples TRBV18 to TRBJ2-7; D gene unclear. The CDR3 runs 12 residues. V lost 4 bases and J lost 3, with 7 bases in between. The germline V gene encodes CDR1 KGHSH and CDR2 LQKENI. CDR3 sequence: CASSLVGYEQYF. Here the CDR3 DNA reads TGTGCCAGCTCACTCGTAGGCTACGAGCAGTACTTC.

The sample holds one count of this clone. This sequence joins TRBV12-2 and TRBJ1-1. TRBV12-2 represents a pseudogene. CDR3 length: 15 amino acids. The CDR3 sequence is CASRPEVGLNTEAFF. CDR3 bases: TGTGCAAGTCGCCCAGAGGTGGGCCTGAACACTGAAGCTTTCTTT.

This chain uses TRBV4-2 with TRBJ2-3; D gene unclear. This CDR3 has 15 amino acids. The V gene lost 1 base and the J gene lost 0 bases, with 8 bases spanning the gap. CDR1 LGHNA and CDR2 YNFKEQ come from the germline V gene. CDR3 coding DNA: TGTGCCAGCAGCCAAGTACTACCTAGCACAGATACGCAGTATTTT. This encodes CASSQVLPSTDTQYF.

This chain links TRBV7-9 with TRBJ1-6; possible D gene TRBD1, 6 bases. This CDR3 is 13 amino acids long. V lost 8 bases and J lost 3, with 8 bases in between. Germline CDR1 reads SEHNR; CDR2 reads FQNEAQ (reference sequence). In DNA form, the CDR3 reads TGTGCCAGCCAAGGGGGCTATAATTCACCCCTCCACTTT. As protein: CASQGGYNSPLHF.

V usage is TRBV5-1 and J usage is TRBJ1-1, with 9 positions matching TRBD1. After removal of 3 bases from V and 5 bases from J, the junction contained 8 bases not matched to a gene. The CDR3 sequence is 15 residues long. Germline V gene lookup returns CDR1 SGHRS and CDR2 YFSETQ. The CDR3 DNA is TGCGCCAGCAGCTCACACACAGGGGGCAGAACTGAAGCTTTCTTT. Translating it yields CASSSHTGGRTEAFF.

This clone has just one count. The CDR3 sequence is CASSVQGRAWNEQFF. The CDR3, as DNA: TGTGCCAGCAGCGTACAGGGCAGGGCGTGGAATGAGCAGTTCTTC. The rearrangement joins TRBV9 to TRBJ2-1, with TRBD1 as a possible D gene (5 bases). CDR1 and CDR2 from the germline V gene are SGDLS and YYNGEE. The CDR3 sequence is 15 residues long. Trimming removed 1 base from V and 7 bases from J, with 15 bases in between. The full variable domain, completed using reference TRBV9 and TRBJ2-1, is DSGVTQTPKHLITATGQRVTLRCSPRSGDLSVYWYQQSLDQGLQFLIQYYNGEERAKGNILERFSAQQFPDLHSELNLSSLELGDSALYFCASSVQGRAWNEQFFGPGTRLTVL.

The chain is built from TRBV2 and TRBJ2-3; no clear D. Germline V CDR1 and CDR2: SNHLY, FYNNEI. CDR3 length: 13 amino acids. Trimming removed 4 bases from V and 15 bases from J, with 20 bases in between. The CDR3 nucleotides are TGTGCCAGCAGTGCCCCTGGGTCCTATTCTATATATTTT. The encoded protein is CASSAPGSYSIYF.

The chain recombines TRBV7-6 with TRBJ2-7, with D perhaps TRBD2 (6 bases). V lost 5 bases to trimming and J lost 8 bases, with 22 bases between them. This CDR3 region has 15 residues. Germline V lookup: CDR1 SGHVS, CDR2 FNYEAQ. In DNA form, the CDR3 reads TGTGCCAGCAGCCCCCGCCCGGGAGATATAGCTCAGCAGTACTTC. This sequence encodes CASSPRPGDIAQQYF.

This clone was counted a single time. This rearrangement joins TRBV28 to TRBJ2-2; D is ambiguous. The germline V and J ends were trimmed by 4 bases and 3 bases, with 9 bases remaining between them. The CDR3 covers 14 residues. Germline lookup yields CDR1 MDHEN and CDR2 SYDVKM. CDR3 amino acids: CASSSGSHTGELFF. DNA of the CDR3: TGTGCCAGCAGTTCGGGCTCTCACACCGGGGAGCTGTTTTTT.

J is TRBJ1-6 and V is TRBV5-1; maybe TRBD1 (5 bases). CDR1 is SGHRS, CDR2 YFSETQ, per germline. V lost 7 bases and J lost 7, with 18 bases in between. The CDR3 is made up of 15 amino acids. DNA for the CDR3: TGCGCCAGCCGTAACCGGGACTGGGGCAATTCACCCCTCCACTTT. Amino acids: CASRNRDWGNSPLHF.